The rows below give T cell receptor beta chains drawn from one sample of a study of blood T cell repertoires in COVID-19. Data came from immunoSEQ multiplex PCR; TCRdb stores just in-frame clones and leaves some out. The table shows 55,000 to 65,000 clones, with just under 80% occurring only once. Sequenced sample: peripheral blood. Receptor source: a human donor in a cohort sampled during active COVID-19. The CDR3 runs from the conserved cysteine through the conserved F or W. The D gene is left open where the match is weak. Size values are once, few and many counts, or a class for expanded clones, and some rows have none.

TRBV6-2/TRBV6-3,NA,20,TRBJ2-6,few,CASSYPPTWGLSSGANVLTF,TGTGCCAGCAGTTACCCCCCCACGTGGGGACTTAGCTCTGGGGCCAACGTCCTGACTTTC
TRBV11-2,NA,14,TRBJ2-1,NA,CASTPQQGRGEQFF,TGTGCCAGCACCCCGCAACAGGGTAGGGGTGAGCAGTTCTTC
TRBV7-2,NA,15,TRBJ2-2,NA,CASSLGGGETGELFF,TGTGCCAGCAGCTTAGGAGGGGGGGAAACCGGGGAGCTGTTTTTT
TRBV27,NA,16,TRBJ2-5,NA,CASSIPKVARQETQYF,TGTGCCAGCAGTATACCAAAAGTAGCCCGCCAAGAGACCCAGTACTTC
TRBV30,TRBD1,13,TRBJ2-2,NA,CAWRLTGAGELFF,TGTGCCTGGAGGCTAACAGGGGCCGGGGAGCTGTTTTTT
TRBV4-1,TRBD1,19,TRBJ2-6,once,CASSRQQGQGASGANVLTF,TGCGCCAGCAGCCGCCAACAGGGGCAGGGGGCATCGGGGGCCAACGTCCTGACTTTC
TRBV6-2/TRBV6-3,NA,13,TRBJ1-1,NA,CASSSQGNTEAFF,TGTGCCAGCAGTTCCCAGGGGAACACTGAAGCTTTCTTT
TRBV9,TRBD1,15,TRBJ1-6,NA,CASSARTGGDSPLHF,TGTGCCAGCAGCGCCCGGACAGGGGGCGATTCACCCCTCCACTTT
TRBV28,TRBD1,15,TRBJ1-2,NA,CASSSYRQGNYGYTF,TGTGCCAGTAGTTCATACCGACAGGGGAACTATGGCTACACCTTC
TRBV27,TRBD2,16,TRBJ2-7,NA,CASRKVAGPPRDEQYF,TGTGCCAGCAGAAAGGTAGCGGGACCCCCCCGGGACGAGCAGTACTTC
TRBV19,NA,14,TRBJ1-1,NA,CASSRRGRDTEAFF,TGTGCCAGTAGCAGGAGGGGCCGGGACACTGAAGCTTTCTTT
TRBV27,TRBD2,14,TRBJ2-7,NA,CASSRTSGSYEQYF,TGTGCCAGCAGTCGGACTAGCGGGAGCTACGAGCAGTACTTC
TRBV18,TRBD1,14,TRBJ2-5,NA,CASSQSTGWETQYF,TGTGCCAGCTCACAATCGACAGGGTGGGAGACCCAGTACTTC
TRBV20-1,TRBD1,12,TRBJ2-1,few,CSASNRGNEQFF,TGCAGTGCTAGTAACAGGGGCAATGAGCAGTTCTTC
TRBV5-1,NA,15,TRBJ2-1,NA,CASSFGGSSYNEQFF,TGCGCCAGCAGCTTTGGGGGGAGCTCCTACAATGAGCAGTTCTTC
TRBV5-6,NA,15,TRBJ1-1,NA,CASSLASYPTRFAFF,TGTGCCAGCAGCTTGGCTTCGTATCCTACCCGGTTCGCTTTCTTT
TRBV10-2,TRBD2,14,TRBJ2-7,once,CASSVTSGRFEQYF,TGCGCCAGCAGTGTAACTAGCGGGAGGTTCGAGCAGTACTTC
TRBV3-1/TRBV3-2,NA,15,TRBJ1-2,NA,CASRPAPGANYGYTF,TGTGCCAGCAGACCCGCCCCGGGGGCTAACTATGGCTACACCTTC
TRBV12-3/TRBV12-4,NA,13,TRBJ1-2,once,CASSFGTGIGYTF,TGTGCCAGCAGTTTCGGCACAGGGATTGGCTACACCTTC
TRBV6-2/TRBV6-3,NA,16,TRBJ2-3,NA,CASSYRQSDVTDTQYF,TGTGCCAGCAGTTACCGACAGTCGGACGTCACAGATACGCAGTATTTT
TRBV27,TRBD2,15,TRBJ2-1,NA,CASSRLAGGSREQFF,TGTGCCAGCAGTAGACTAGCGGGTGGCTCGCGCGAGCAGTTCTTC
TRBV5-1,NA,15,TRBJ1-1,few,CASSQDSLMNTEAFF,TGCGCCAGCAGCCAGGACAGCTTGATGAACACTGAAGCTTTCTTT
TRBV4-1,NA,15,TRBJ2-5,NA,CASSQQTGPAETQYF,TGCGCCAGCAGCCAGCAGACAGGTCCCGCAGAGACCCAGTACTTC
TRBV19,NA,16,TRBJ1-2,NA,CASSSSSGRRNYGYTF,TGTGCCAGTAGCTCTTCCTCCGGGAGACGTAACTATGGCTACACCTTC
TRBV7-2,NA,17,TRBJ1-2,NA,CASSSGVAESYNYGYTF,TGTGCCAGCAGCTCAGGGGTGGCAGAATCTTATAACTATGGCTACACCTTC
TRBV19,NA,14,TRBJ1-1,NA,CASSNRRRNTEAFF,TGTGCCAGTAGTAATCGCAGGCGGAACACTGAAGCTTTCTTT
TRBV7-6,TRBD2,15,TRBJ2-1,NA,CASRGGAGADNEQFF,TGTGCCAGCAGAGGAGGGGCGGGAGCCGACAATGAGCAGTTCTTC
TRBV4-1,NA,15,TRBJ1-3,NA,CASSTEGFTGNTIYF,TGCGCCAGCAGCACAGAAGGTTTTACTGGAAACACCATATATTTT
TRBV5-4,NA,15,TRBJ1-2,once,CASSLFGRVGLGYTF,TGTGCCAGCAGCTTGTTCGGGCGGGTGGGCCTTGGCTACACCTTC
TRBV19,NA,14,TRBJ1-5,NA,CASRAQIVNQPQHF,TGTGCCAGTAGAGCACAGATCGTGAATCAGCCCCAGCATTTT
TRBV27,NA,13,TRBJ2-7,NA,CASSFDSLREQYF,TGTGCCAGCAGTTTTGACAGCCTGAGGGAGCAGTACTTC
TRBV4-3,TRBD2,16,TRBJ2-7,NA,CASSQYTGTSGYEQYF,TGCGCCAGCAGCCAGTATACCGGGACTAGCGGCTACGAGCAGTACTTC
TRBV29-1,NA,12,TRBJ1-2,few,CSVERSGDGYTF,TGCAGCGTTGAACGGTCGGGGGATGGCTACACCTTC
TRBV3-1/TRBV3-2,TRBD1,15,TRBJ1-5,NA,CASSAGTGWIQPQHF,TGTGCCAGCAGCGCCGGGACAGGGTGGATTCAGCCCCAGCATTTT
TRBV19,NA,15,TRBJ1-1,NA,CASSPRGGVNTEAFF,TGTGCCAGTAGTCCCCGGGGAGGAGTGAACACTGAAGCTTTCTTT
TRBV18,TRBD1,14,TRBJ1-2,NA,CASSPGQGRNGYTF,TGTGCCAGCTCACCGGGACAGGGGAGGAATGGCTACACCTTC
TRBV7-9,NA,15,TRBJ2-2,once,CASSLALGDTGELFF,TGTGCCAGCAGCTTAGCGTTAGGGGATACCGGGGAGCTGTTTTTT
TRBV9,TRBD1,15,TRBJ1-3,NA,CASRPGTGWGNTIYF,TGTGCCAGCAGGCCCGGGACAGGGTGGGGAAACACCATATATTTT
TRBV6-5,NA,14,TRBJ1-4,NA,CASTERREGEKLFF,TGTGCCAGCACCGAAAGAAGGGAGGGGGAAAAACTGTTTTTT
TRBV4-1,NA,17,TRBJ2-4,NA,CASSQGSGSMAKNIQYF,TGCGCCAGCAGCCAAGGGTCCGGGTCTATGGCCAAAAACATTCAGTACTTC
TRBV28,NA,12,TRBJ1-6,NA,CASSTANSPLHF,TGTGCCAGCAGTACTGCTAATTCACCCCTCCACTTT
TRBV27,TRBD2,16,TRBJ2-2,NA,CASSPEGGARAGELFF,TGTGCCAGCAGCCCGGAGGGAGGGGCTAGGGCCGGGGAGCTGTTTTTT
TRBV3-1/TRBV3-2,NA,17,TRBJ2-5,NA,CASSHWGGGSQEETQYF,TGTGCCAGCAGCCATTGGGGGGGCGGGAGTCAGGAAGAGACCCAGTACTTC
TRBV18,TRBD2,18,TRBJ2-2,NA,CASSRDGLAGANTGELFF,TGTGCCAGCTCACGCGATGGACTAGCGGGAGCGAACACCGGGGAGCTGTTTTTT
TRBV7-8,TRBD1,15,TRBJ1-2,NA,CASSSAGTGGVGYTF,TGTGCCAGCAGCTCAGCCGGGACAGGGGGGGTAGGCTACACCTTC
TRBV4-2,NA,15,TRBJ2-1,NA,CASSQDFSSYNEQFF,TGTGCCAGCAGCCAAGATTTCTCCTCCTACAATGAGCAGTTCTTC